Each of the 23 T cell receptor beta chains below was sequenced from the same sample in a study of siplizumab effects on memory and regulatory T cells. TCRdb's copy holds only in-frame clones and misses some; the assay was immunoSEQ multiplex PCR. This sample carries roughly 92,000 clones, 94% of them seen once, and the ten largest clones take approximately 0.3%. Sequencing was carried out using non-Treg CD4+ T cells sorted from blood. The source of these receptors is a human donor in good health.

The chain employs TRBV18 and TRBJ2-5; the D gene could be TRBD1 or TRBD2 (5 bases each). There are 15 residues in the CDR3. V shed 3 bases and J shed 4 bases, with 15 bases lying between them. The germline CDR1 and CDR2 sequences are KGHSH and LQKENI. The CDR3 DNA reads TGTGCCAGCTCACCCAGGGACCCACGAGGAGAGACCCAGTACTTC. Protein product: CASSPRDPRGETQYF. The full variable domain, in which reference TRBV18 and TRBJ2-5 provide the parts outside the CDR3, is NAGVMQNPRHLVRRRGQEARLRCSPMKGHSHVYWYRQLPEEGLKFMVYLQKENIIDESGMPKERFSAEFPKEGPSILRIQQVVRGDSAAYFCASSPRDPRGETQYFGPGTRLLVL.

V and J are TRBV7-9 and TRBJ2-7; D remains unclear. The germline V gene has CDR1 SEHNR and CDR2 FQNEAQ (reference sequence). The CDR3 runs 16 residues. Deletions cut 1 base from V and 2 bases from J, with 15 bases between. The CDR3 region is CASSLGKSTSTYEQYF. The CDR3 coding sequence is TGTGCCAGCAGCTTAGGAAAAAGCACATCCACCTACGAGCAGTACTTC.

The rearrangement joins TRBV11-2 to TRBJ2-2; 7 bases match TRBD1. Germline CDR1 is SGHAT and CDR2 is FQNNGV. This CDR3 has 14 residues. J gave up 7 bases and V 5 bases, and 7 bases lay outside the gene matches. The CDR3 DNA follows: TGTGCCAGCAGCGAGACAGGGACGGGCGGGGAGCTGTTTTTT. Translating gives CASSETGTGGELFF.

The chain links TRBV27 to TRBJ2-5; 10 nucleotides line up with TRBD2. Trimming removed 3 bases from V and 2 bases from J; junction bases left unmatched: 6. The germline gives CDR1 MNHEY, CDR2 SMNVEV (reference sequence). The length of the CDR3 is 16 residues. CDR3 DNA: TGTGCCAGCAGTTTCGGAAGCGGGAGGGGGCAAGAGACCCAGTACTTC. Translated, it gives CASSFGSGRGQETQYF.

The chain carries TRBV10-3 and TRBJ1-1; D may be TRBD1 (5 bases). The germline CDR1 and CDR2 sequences are ENHRY and SYGVKD. Trimming pared 9 bases from V and 3 bases from J, leaving 14 bases between. The CDR3 extends over 13 amino acids. The CDR3 coding sequence is TGTGCCATTAAGGGGTCGAGTGACACTGAAGCTTTCTTT. Protein product: CAIKGSSDTEAFF.

The gene calls are TRBV2 and TRBJ2-1; 11 nucleotides align to TRBD2. Looked up from germline, CDR1 is SNHLY and CDR2 is FYNNEI. The CDR3 extends over 15 amino acids. With V trimmed by 1 base and J by 10 bases, 6 bases remained unmatched. CDR3 bases: TGTGCCAGCAGTGAAGTGCTAGCGGGGGGAGGAGAGCAGTTCTTC. This codes for CASSEVLAGGGEQFF. Using reference TRBV2 and TRBJ2-1 for the parts outside the CDR3, the full variable domain is EPEVTQTPSHQVTQMGQEVILRCVPISNHLYFYWYRQILGQKVEFLVSFYNNEISEKSEIFDDQFSVERPDGSNFTLKIRSTKLEDSAMYFCASSEVLAGGGEQFFGPGTRLTVL.

The rearrangement uses TRBV27 and TRBJ1-1; D unresolved. The CDR3 spans 14 residues. Trimming pared 7 bases from V and 5 bases from J, leaving 17 bases between. Germline CDR1 and CDR2: MNHEY and SMNVEV (reference sequence). CDR3 residues: CASKFLLGGTEAFF. CDR3 DNA sequence: TGTGCCAGCAAATTTCTTCTGGGAGGGACTGAAGCTTTCTTT.

This chain joins TRBV9 and TRBJ2-3; 8 bases are shared with TRBD1. V lost 0 bases to trimming and J lost 1 base; unmatched junction nucleotides: 1. The CDR3 length is 15 residues. CDR1 and CDR2 from the germline V gene are SGDLS and YYNGEE. CDR3 in amino acids: CASSVGQGRTDTQYF. The DNA for the CDR3 is TGTGCCAGCAGCGTAGGACAGGGGCGCACAGATACGCAGTATTTT.

This chain joins TRBV9 and TRBJ1-3, with no clear D. This CDR3 has 13 amino acids. V gave up 3 bases and J gave up 0 bases, with 4 bases separating them. The germline V gene has CDR1 SGDLS and CDR2 YYNGEE. CDR3 residues: CASSELSGNTIYF. For the CDR3, the DNA is TGTGCCAGCAGCGAGCTCTCTGGAAACACCATATATTTT.

In its sample, this clone was seen once. Other DNA sequences in the sample encode the same CDR3. The CDR3 sequence: CASSFLTDYGYTF. CDR3 nucleotide sequence: TGCGCCAGCAGCTTCCTGACAGACTATGGCTACACCTTC. The V and J genes are TRBV5-1 and TRBJ1-2; D might be TRBD1 (5 bases). The germline CDR1 and CDR2 sequences are SGHRS and YFSETQ. Trimming took 2 bases from V and 3 from J, leaving 8 bases between them. The CDR3 totals 13 residues.

The chain uses TRBV7-9 and TRBJ1-2; 9 bases fit TRBD1. After removal of 1 base from V and 8 bases from J, the junction contained 5 bases not matched to a gene. CDR3 length equals 14 residues. Germline V gene data show CDR1 as SEHNR and CDR2 as FQNEAQ (reference sequence). The CDR3 here is CASSLGGQGGGYTF. The CDR3 coding sequence is TGTGCCAGCAGCTTAGGGGGACAGGGTGGCGGCTACACCTTC. The variable domain in full, with the rest retrieved from reference TRBV7-9 and TRBJ1-2, is DTGVSQNPRHKITKRGQNVTFRCDPISEHNRLYWYRQTLGQGPEFLTYFQNEAQLEKSRLLSDRFSAERPKGSFSTLEIQRTEQGDSAMYLCASSLGGQGGGYTFGSGTRLTVV.

The CDR3 DNA reads as TGTGCCAGCAGCTCCCGCAGGGAGGTGGGCACTGAAGCTTTCTTT. Its translation is CASSSRREVGTEAFF. The chain has TRBV5-4 and TRBJ1-1; tentative D call: TRBD1 (5 bases). V was trimmed by 3 bases and J by 4 bases, leaving 16 bases between them. Germline V gene lookup returns CDR1 SGHNT and CDR2 YYREEE (reference sequence). This CDR3 is 15 amino acids long. The full variable domain, in which reference TRBV5-4 and TRBJ1-1 provide the parts outside the CDR3, is ETGVTQSPTHLIKTRGQQVTLRCSSQSGHNTVSWYQQALGQGPQFIFQYYREEENGRGNFPPRFSGLQFPNYSSELNVNALELDDSALYLCASSSRREVGTEAFFGQGTRLTVV.

This rearrangement joins TRBV5-1 to TRBJ2-2, with D perhaps TRBD1 (6 bases). Germline-derived CDR1 and CDR2 are SGHRS and YFSETQ. This CDR3 contains 14 residues. Trimming pared 7 bases from V and 1 base from J, leaving 11 bases between. Here the CDR3 DNA reads TGCGCCAGCGCGGACAGACTGAACACCGGGGAGCTGTTTTTT. The encoded protein is CASADRLNTGELFF.

The chain has TRBV14 and TRBJ1-4; D may be TRBD1 (6 bases). The V gene's germline CDR1 is SGHDN and CDR2 FVKESK. This CDR3 is built from 15 residues. V was shortened by 5 bases and J by 0 bases, with 10 bases between the two germline ends. DNA for the CDR3: TGTGCCAGCAGCAGTAGGACAGCAACTAATGAAAAACTGTTTTTT. Its protein product is CASSSRTATNEKLFF.

The rearrangement joins TRBV4-1 to TRBJ2-7; the match to TRBD2 covers 13 bases. V trimming: 2 bases; J trimming: 5 bases; junction bases outside the gene matches: 6. Germline V gene data show CDR1 as MGHRA and CDR2 as YSYEKL. There are 16 residues in the CDR3. CDR3 loop: CASSQNPGLAGNEQYF. CDR3 sequence (DNA): TGCGCCAGCAGCCAAAATCCGGGACTAGCGGGGAACGAGCAGTACTTC.

This rearrangement joins TRBV18 to TRBJ1-1; D remains ambiguous. The germline gives CDR1 KGHSH, CDR2 LQKENI. Between the trimmed V and J ends, which lost 8 bases and 10 bases, there was a span of 14 bases. This CDR3 contains 11 residues. The chain's CDR3 is CASGSSWGAFF. Here the CDR3 DNA reads TGTGCCAGCGGGTCTTCATGGGGAGCTTTCTTT.

The V gene is TRBV5-6, the J gene TRBJ2-3; D possibly corresponds to TRBD2 (5 bases). Trimming took 4 bases from V and 6 from J, leaving 12 bases between them. Germline V gene data show CDR1 as SGHDT and CDR2 as YYEEEE. This CDR3 is built from 13 residues. This chain's CDR3 is CASSPGSIDTQYF. In DNA, the CDR3 is TGTGCCAGCAGCCCGGGGAGTATCGATACGCAGTATTTT. Drawing the rest from reference TRBV5-6 and TRBJ2-3, the complete variable domain is DAGVTQSPTHLIKTRGQQVTLRCSPKSGHDTVSWYQQALGQGPQFIFQYYEEEERQRGNFPDRFSGHQFPNYSSELNVNALLLGDSALYLCASSPGSIDTQYFGPGTRLTVL.

The gene calls are TRBV19 and TRBJ2-1; 10 bases map to TRBD2. The germline gives CDR1 LNHDA, CDR2 SQIVND (reference sequence). The J segment lost 8 bases and the V segment lost 8 bases, leaving 12 bases of the junction unmatched. The CDR3 extends over 15 amino acids. The CDR3 DNA is TGTGCCAGTGTTGACCTAGCGGGGGTCGGACATGAGCAGTTCTTC. Encoded protein: CASVDLAGVGHEQFF.

The rearrangement joins TRBV10-3 to TRBJ2-7; D is perhaps TRBD2 (6 bases). Trimming left V 3 bases short and J 7 bases short, with 16 bases between. The germline V gene encodes CDR1 ENHRY and CDR2 SYGVKD. This CDR3 is 14 amino acids long. The CDR3: CAISDFGGLGEQYF. CDR3 DNA sequence: TGTGCCATCAGTGATTTTGGAGGGCTGGGTGAGCAGTACTTC.

V and J are TRBV27 and TRBJ1-6; D gene ambiguous. Germline CDR1 MNHEY, CDR2 SMNVEV (reference sequence). V dropped 1 base and J dropped 4 bases, with 8 bases sitting between them. The CDR3 extends over 15 amino acids. In DNA form, the CDR3 reads TGTGCCAGCAGTTTATTGGCAGGATATAATTCACCCCTCCACTTT. Its translation is CASSLLAGYNSPLHF.

The gene calls are TRBV15 and TRBJ1-2; the D is unclear. V lost 5 bases, J lost 4 bases, and 23 bases lay in between. This CDR3 has 17 amino acids. The germline V gene encodes CDR1 LNHNV and CDR2 YYDKDF (reference sequence). CDR3 coding DNA: TGTGCCACCAGCCTGATGCGAAGGTGTGGAAAGATCTATGGCTACACCTTC. This sequence encodes CATSLMRRCGKIYGYTF.

The chain couples TRBV5-1 to TRBJ2-3; D call uncertain. Trimming took off 1 base at V and 1 base at J, with 10 bases between the two ends. Germline V gene data show CDR1 as SGHRS and CDR2 as YFSETQ. The CDR3 consists of 15 residues. The CDR3 spells CASSLFGYRTDTQYF. CDR3 DNA sequence: TGCGCCAGCAGCTTGTTTGGATACCGCACAGATACGCAGTATTTT.

The chain combines TRBV4-2 with TRBJ1-2; D is possibly TRBD1 (5 bases). V lost 1 base and J 7 bases, leaving 13 bases between the germline ends. The germline gives CDR1 LGHNA, CDR2 YNFKEQ. The length of the CDR3 is 14 residues. CDR3 loop: CASSQAGDYGGYTF. In DNA form, the CDR3 reads TGTGCCAGCAGCCAAGCGGGGGACTACGGTGGCTACACCTTC.